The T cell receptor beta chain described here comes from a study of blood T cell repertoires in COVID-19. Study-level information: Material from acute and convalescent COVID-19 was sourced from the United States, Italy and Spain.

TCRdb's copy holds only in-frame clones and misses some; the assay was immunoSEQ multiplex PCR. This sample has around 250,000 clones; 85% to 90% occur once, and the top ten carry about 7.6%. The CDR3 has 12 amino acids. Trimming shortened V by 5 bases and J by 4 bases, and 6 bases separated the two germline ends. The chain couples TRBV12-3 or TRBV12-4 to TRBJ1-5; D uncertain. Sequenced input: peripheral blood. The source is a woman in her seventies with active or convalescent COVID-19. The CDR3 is CASSQVNQPQHF. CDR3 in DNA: TGTGCCAGCAGTCAGGTTAATCAGCCCCAGCATTTT.